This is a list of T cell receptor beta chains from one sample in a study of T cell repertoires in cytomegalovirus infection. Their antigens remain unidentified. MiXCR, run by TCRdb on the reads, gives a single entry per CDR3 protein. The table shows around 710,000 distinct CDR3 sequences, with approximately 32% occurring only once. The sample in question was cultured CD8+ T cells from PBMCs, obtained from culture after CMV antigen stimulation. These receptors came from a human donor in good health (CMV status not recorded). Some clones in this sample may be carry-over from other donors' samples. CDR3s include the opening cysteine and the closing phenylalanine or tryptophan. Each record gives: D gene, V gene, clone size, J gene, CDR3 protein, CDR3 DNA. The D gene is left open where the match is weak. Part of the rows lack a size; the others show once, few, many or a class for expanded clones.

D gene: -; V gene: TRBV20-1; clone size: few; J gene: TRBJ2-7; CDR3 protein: CSAPGPADEQYF; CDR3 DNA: TGCAGTGCCCCGGGACCTGCAGACGAGCAGTACTTC
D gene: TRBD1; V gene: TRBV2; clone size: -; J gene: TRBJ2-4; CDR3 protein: CASPGQGATKNIQYF; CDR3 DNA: TGTGCCAGCCCCGGACAGGGAGCGACCAAAAACATTCAGTACTTC
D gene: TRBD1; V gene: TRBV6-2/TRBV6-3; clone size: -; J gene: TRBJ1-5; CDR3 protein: CASSYKQGQGNQPQHF; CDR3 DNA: TGTGCCAGCAGTTACAAGCAGGGACAGGGCAATCAGCCCCAGCATTTT
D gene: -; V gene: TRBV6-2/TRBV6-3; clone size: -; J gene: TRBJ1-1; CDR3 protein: CASSYVEVNTEAFF; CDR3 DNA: TGTGCCAGCAGTTACGTGGAGGTGAACACTGAAGCTTTCTTT
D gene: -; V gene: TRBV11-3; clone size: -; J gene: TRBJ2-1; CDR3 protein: CASSLDPRGNEQFF; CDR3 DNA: TGTGCCAGCAGCTTAGATCCCCGAGGGAATGAGCAGTTCTTC
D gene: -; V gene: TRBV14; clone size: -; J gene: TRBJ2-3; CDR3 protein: CASSQEMGHPTDTQYF; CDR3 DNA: TGTGCCAGCAGCCAAGAGATGGGACATCCCACAGATACGCAGTATTTT
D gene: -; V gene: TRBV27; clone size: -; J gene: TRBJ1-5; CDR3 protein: CASSKGSPNSNQPQHF; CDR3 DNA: TGTGCCAGCAGTAAGGGTAGCCCGAATAGCAATCAGCCCCAGCATTTT
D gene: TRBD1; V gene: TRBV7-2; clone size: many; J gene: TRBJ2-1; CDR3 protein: CASSLVGGQGIYNEQFF; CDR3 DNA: TGTGCCAGCAGCTTAGTCGGGGGACAGGGCATCTACAATGAGCAGTTCTTC
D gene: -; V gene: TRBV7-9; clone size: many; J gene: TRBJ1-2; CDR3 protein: CASSLGQGGYTF; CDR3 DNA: TGTGCCAGCAGCTTAGGGCAGGGAGGCTACACCTTC
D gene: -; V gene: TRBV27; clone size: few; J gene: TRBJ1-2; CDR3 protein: CASSLANRNYGYTF; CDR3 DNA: TGTGCCAGCAGTTTAGCGAACAGAAACTATGGCTACACCTTC
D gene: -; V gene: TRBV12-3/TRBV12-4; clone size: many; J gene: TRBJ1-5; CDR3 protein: CASSLGGLYSNQPQHF; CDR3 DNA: TGTGCCAGCAGTTTAGGGGGCCTATATAGCAATCAGCCCCAGCATTTT
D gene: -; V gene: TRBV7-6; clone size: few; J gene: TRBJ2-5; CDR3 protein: CASSLAPLGSGTVETQYF; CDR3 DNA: TGTGCTAGCAGCTTAGCACCCCTCGGATCAGGGACGGTGGAGACCCAGTACTTC
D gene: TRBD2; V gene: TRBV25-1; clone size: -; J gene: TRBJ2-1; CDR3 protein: CASSDAWTSGGAAYNEQFF; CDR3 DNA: TGTGCCAGCAGTGATGCATGGACTAGCGGGGGGGCCGCCTACAATGAGCAGTTCTTC
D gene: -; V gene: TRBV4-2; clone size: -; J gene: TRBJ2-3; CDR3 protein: CASSQDRGFYTDTQYF; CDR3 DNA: TGTGCCAGCAGCCAAGATCGGGGGTTTTACACAGATACGCAGTATTTT
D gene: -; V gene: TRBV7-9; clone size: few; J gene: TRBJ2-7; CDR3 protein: CASSFLGTSAGTDYEQYF; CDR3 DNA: TGTGCCAGCAGCTTTTTAGGGACCTCTGCGGGGACGGACTACGAGCAGTACTTC
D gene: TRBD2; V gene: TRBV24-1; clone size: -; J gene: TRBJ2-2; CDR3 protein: CATRGTSGFTGELFF; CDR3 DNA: TGTGCCACCAGGGGGACTAGCGGATTCACCGGGGAGCTGTTTTTT